This T cell receptor (beta chain) appears in the sequencing data of a study of control samples from healthy donors and cancer patients. TCRdb keeps only in-frame clones here, not all; method: immunoSEQ multiplex PCR. This table has tens of thousands of clones, roughly 90% appearing once. The clonotype comes from a woman between 65 and 79 years old in good health. The source material was blood.

CDR3 protein: CATSDFAETQYF. CDR3 in DNA: TGTGCCACCAGTGATTTTGCAGAGACCCAGTACTTC. J is TRBJ2-5 and V is TRBV24-1, with D unresolved. Germline CDR1 reads KGHDR; CDR2 reads SFDVKD. The CDR3 extends over 12 amino acids. V was trimmed by 1 base and J by 4 bases, leaving 3 bases between them.